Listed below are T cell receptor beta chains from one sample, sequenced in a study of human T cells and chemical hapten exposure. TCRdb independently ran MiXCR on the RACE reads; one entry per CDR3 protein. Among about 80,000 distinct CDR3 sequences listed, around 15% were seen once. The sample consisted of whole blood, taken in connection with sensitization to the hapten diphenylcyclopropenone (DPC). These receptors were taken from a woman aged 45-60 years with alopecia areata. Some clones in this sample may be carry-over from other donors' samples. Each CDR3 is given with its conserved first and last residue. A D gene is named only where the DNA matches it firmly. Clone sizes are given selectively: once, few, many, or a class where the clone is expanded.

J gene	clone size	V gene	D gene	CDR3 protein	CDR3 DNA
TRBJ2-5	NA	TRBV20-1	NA	CSAQHQETQYF	TGCAGTGCACAACACCAAGAGACCCAGTACTTC
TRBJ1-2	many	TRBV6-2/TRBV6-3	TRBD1	CASSLQGNGLGYTF	TGTGCCAGCAGTTTACAGGGGAATGGTCTTGGCTACACCTTC
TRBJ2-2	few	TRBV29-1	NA	CSVDWRNTGELFF	TGCAGCGTTGACTGGAGAAACACCGGGGAGCTGTTTTTT
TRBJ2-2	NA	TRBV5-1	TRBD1	CASSRTGQGARTGELFF	TGCGCCAGCAGCAGGACGGGACAGGGGGCTAGGACCGGGGAGCTGTTTTTT
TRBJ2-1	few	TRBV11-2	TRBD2	CASSSVVGSGPYNEQFF	TGTGCCAGCAGCTCCGTCGTGGGTAGCGGGCCCTACAATGAGCAGTTCTTC
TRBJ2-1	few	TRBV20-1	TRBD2	CSANLAGALNEQFF	TGCAGTGCTAACCTAGCGGGAGCTCTCAATGAGCAGTTCTTC
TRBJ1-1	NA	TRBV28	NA	CASISPGSATEAFF	TGTGCCAGCATCTCCCCGGGCAGCGCCACTGAAGCTTTCTTT
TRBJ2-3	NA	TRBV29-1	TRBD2	CSVGYGRSDTQYF	TGCAGCGTTGGATACGGGAGGTCCGATACGCAGTATTTT
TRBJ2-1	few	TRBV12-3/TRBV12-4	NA	CASSPSGGDNEQFF	TGTGCCAGCAGTCCCTCCGGAGGGGACAATGAGCAGTTCTTC
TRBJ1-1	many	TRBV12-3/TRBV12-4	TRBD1	CASSPGGKDTEAFF	TGTGCCAGCAGTCCAGGGGGGAAAGACACTGAAGCTTTCTTT
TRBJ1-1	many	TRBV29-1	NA	CSVGSVLGDTEAFF	TGCAGCGTTGGGTCGGTGTTAGGGGACACTGAAGCTTTCTTT
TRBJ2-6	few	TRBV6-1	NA	CASSTRGTTFSGANVLTF	TGTGCCAGCAGTACCCGCGGGACAACTTTCTCTGGGGCCAACGTCCTGACTTTC
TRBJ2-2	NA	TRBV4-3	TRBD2	CASSQTTPGLAGAAGELFF	TGCGCCAGCAGCCAGACTACCCCGGGACTAGCGGGAGCTGCCGGGGAGCTGTTTTTT
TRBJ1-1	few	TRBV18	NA	CASSPQGTPFGDNTEAFF	TGTGCCAGCTCACCACAGGGAACTCCCTTTGGGGACAACACTGAAGCTTTCTTT
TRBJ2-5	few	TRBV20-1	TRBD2	CSAFSPRESGTQYF	TGCAGTGCTTTTTCCCCGCGGGAGTCCGGGACCCAGTACTTC
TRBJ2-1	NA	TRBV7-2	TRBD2	CASSLAIAGGYNEQFF	TGTGCCAGCAGCTTAGCAATAGCGGGAGGCTACAATGAGCAGTTCTTC
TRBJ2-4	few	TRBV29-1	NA	CSVDGHGNIQYF	TGCAGCGTTGACGGCCACGGGAACATTCAGTACTTC
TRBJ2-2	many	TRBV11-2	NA	CASSIGQITGELFF	TGTGCCAGCAGCATCGGACAGATCACCGGGGAGCTGTTTTTT
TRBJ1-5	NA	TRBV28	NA	CASSFGARSGNQPQHF	TGTGCCAGCAGTTTTGGGGCGCGATCTGGCAATCAGCCCCAGCATTTT
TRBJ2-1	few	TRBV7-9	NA	CASSLHGVTYNEQFF	TGTGCCAGCAGCCTGCATGGGGTCACCTACAATGAGCAGTTCTTC
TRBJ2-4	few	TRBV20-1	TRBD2	CSASPGGVKNIQYF	TGCAGTGCTAGTCCGGGAGGGGTCAAAAACATTCAGTACTTC
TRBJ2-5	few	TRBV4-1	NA	CASTARGTTQETQYF	TGCGCCAGCACCGCCCGCGGAACCACACAAGAGACCCAGTACTTC
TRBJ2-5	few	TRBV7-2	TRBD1	CASSWGQQETQYF	TGTGCCAGCAGCTGGGGACAGCAAGAGACCCAGTACTTC
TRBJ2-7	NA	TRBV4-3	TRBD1	CASSQDLAGGWEQYF	TGCGCCAGCAGCCAAGATTTGGCAGGGGGCTGGGAGCAGTACTTC
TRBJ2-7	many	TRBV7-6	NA	CASSLAGWYEQYF	TGTGCCAGCAGCTTAGCGGGTTGGTACGAGCAGTACTTC
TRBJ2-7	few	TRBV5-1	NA	CASSLDPSGEQYF	TGCGCCAGCAGCTTGGATCCTTCGGGCGAGCAGTACTTC
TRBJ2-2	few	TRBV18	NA	CASSPFPAGELFF	TGTGCCAGCTCACCATTTCCCGCCGGGGAGCTGTTTTTT
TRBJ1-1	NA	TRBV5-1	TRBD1	CASSRQGEDTEAFF	TGCGCCAGCAGCAGACAGGGAGAGGACACTGAAGCTTTCTTT
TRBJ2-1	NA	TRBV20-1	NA	CSARGGRSSYNEQFF	TGCAGTGCTAGAGGAGGGAGGTCCTCCTACAATGAGCAGTTCTTC
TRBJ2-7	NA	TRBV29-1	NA	CSILGGLAVEQYF	TGCAGCATCCTTGGGGGCCTGGCGGTCGAGCAGTACTTC
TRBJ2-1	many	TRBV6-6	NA	CASSYNREEQFF	TGTGCCAGCAGTTACAACAGGGAGGAGCAGTTCTTC
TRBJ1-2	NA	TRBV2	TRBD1	CASSLDRGPYGYTF	TGTGCCAGCAGTCTTGACAGGGGGCCCTATGGCTACACCTTC
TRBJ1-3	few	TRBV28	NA	CASSAGSGNTIYF	TGTGCCAGCAGTGCGGGGTCTGGAAACACCATATATTTT
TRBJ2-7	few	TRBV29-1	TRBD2	CSVERSSGTYEQYF	TGCAGCGTTGAACGTTCTAGCGGAACCTACGAGCAGTACTTC
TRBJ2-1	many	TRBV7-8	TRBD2	CASSFRREKNEQFF	TGTGCCAGCAGCTTTAGGCGGGAGAAGAATGAGCAGTTCTTC
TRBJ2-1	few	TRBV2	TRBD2	CASSVAGGSYNEQFF	TGTGCCAGCAGTGTAGCGGGAGGTTCCTACAATGAGCAGTTCTTC
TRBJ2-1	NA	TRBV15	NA	CATSRIRGDGNEQFF	TGTGCCACCAGCAGAATTAGGGGAGACGGCAATGAGCAGTTCTTC
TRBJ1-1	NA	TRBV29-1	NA	CSGGASEAFF	TGCAGCGGAGGGGCGTCTGAAGCTTTCTTT
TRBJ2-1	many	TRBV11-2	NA	CASGSAVSYNEQFF	TGTGCCAGCGGTAGCGCGGTCTCCTACAATGAGCAGTTCTTC
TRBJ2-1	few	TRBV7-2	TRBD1	CASSKTGPFYNEQFF	TGTGCCAGCAGTAAGACAGGGCCCTTTTACAATGAGCAGTTCTTC